This is a list of T cell receptor beta chains from one sample in a study of cytomegalovirus exposure and HLA in healthy donors. Measured with immunoSEQ multiplex PCR; TCRdb has only the in-frame clones, and not every one. This table has around 76,000 clones, 73% appearing once. The sequencing sample was made of PBMCs. Receptors originate from a woman in her thirties or forties in good health and CMV-seropositive. The CDR3 runs from the conserved cysteine through the conserved F or W. A D gene is named only where the DNA matches it firmly. The listing skips clone size in some rows; elsewhere it reads once, few, many or a size class.

CASSLAGGYNSPLHF	TGTGCCAGCAGCTTGGCGGGGGGTTATAATTCACCCCTCCACTTT	TRBV7-2	.	TRBJ1-6	few
CASSPWTGGVQPQHF	TGTGCCAGCAGCCCGTGGACAGGGGGCGTTCAGCCCCAGCATTTT	TRBV7-2	TRBD1	TRBJ1-5	few
CASSLSGTGHTQYF	TGTGCCAGCAGCTTATCCGGGACAGGACATACGCAGTATTTT	TRBV5-6	TRBD1	TRBJ2-3	.
CASSPVDRESTQYF	TGTGCCAGCAGCCCGGTGGACAGGGAAAGTACCCAGTACTTC	TRBV5-4	TRBD1	TRBJ2-5	.
CASSPGTYNEQFF	TGTGCCAGCAGTCCCGGGACCTACAATGAGCAGTTCTTC	TRBV27	.	TRBJ2-1	medium-sized
CASSSHGQTHEAFF	TGTGCCAGCAGTTCTCACGGACAGACCCATGAAGCTTTCTTT	TRBV6-5	.	TRBJ1-1	.
CAWTSGGEEQYF	TGTGCCTGGACTAGCGGGGGGGAGGAGCAGTACTTC	TRBV30	TRBD2	TRBJ2-7	few
CASSGGGTGANIQYF	TGTGCCAGTAGTGGGGGCGGGACAGGGGCTAACATTCAGTACTTC	TRBV19	TRBD1	TRBJ2-4	.
CASSWTSVYSYNEQFF	TGCGCCAGCAGCTGGACTAGCGTTTACTCCTACAATGAGCAGTTCTTC	TRBV5-1	TRBD2	TRBJ2-1	few
CAWSSNYEQYF	TGTGCCTGGAGTTCAAACTACGAGCAGTACTTC	TRBV30	.	TRBJ2-7	once
CASSFQIQGVNF	TGTGCCAGCAGCTTTCAAATACAGGGGGTAAACTTC	TRBV5-6	TRBD1	TRBJ1-2	.
CASSMYTGTPTYEQYF	TGTGCCAGTAGTATGTATACCGGGACACCAACCTACGAGCAGTACTTC	TRBV19	.	TRBJ2-7	.
CASSQTQGHYGYTF	TGTGCCAGCAGCCAAACACAGGGGCACTATGGCTACACCTTC	TRBV4-2	TRBD1	TRBJ1-2	.
CAIGRDRGSYNEQFF	TGTGCCATTGGAAGAGACAGGGGTTCCTACAATGAGCAGTTCTTC	TRBV15	TRBD1	TRBJ2-1	.
CAISEGLTGADSPLHF	TGTGCCATCAGTGAGGGTCTAACAGGGGCAGATTCACCCCTCCACTTT	TRBV10-3	TRBD1	TRBJ1-6	.
CSGLDNNSGNTIYF	TGCAGCGGACTGGACAATAACTCTGGAAACACCATATATTTT	TRBV29-1	.	TRBJ1-3	.
CASSSVGSTDTQYF	TGTGCCAGTAGTAGCGTTGGTAGCACAGATACGCAGTATTTT	TRBV19	.	TRBJ2-3	.
CASSLVAPGGNQPQHF	TGTGCCAGCAGCTTAGTAGCCCCAGGGGGCAATCAGCCCCAGCATTTT	TRBV7-8	.	TRBJ1-5	.
CASSLDGTGSYNEQFF	TGTGCCAGCAGCTTGGACGGGACAGGTTCCTACAATGAGCAGTTCTTC	TRBV7-2	TRBD1	TRBJ2-1	.
CASSTLGTGTSSYEQYF	TGTGCCAGTAGTACACTGGGGACAGGGACTAGCTCCTACGAGCAGTACTTC	TRBV19	.	TRBJ2-7	.
CASSFGGRVTEAFF	TGTGCCAGCAGTTTCGGGGGGCGGGTGACTGAAGCTTTCTTT	TRBV6-5	.	TRBJ1-1	.
CASSFLSGSQDEQYF	TGTGCCAGCAGCTTCCTTAGCGGGAGTCAAGACGAGCAGTACTTC	TRBV7-2	TRBD2	TRBJ2-7	.
CASSETGYTGELFF	TGTGCCAGCAGTGAAACAGGTTACACCGGGGAGCTGTTTTTT	TRBV25-1	.	TRBJ2-2	.
CAWSSGGDFLAKNIQYF	TGTGCCTGGAGTTCAGGGGGCGATTTCCTAGCCAAAAACATTCAGTACTTC	TRBV30	TRBD1	TRBJ2-4	.
CASSIRRADSNQPQHF	TGTGCCAGTAGTATTAGGCGGGCAGATAGCAATCAGCCCCAGCATTTT	TRBV19	.	TRBJ1-5	.
CASSEPGFYGYTF	TGTGCCAGCAGTGAACCGGGGTTCTATGGCTACACCTTC	TRBV6-1	.	TRBJ1-2	.
CASSELVHQVAFF	TGTGCCAGCAGTGAACTGGTCCACCAGGTTGCTTTCTTT	TRBV6-1	.	TRBJ1-1	.
CASSGDRTTGNTIYF	TGTGCCAGCAGTGGAGACAGGACCACTGGAAACACCATATATTTT	TRBV2	.	TRBJ1-3	.
CASSPDLGNGYTF	TGTGCCAGCAGCCCAGATCTTGGTAATGGCTACACCTTC	TRBV7-2	.	TRBJ1-2	.
CASSLNARRGGGELFF	TGTGCCAGCAGCTTAAACGCTCGTCGCGGCGGGGGGGAGCTGTTTTTT	TRBV11-2	.	TRBJ2-2	.
CASSLDRGKQFF	TGTGCCAGCAGTTTGGACAGGGGAAAGCAGTTCTTC	TRBV27	TRBD1	TRBJ2-1	many
CASSSRQGRGYGYTF	TGTGCCAGCAGTTCCCGACAGGGGAGGGGCTATGGCTACACCTTC	TRBV28	TRBD1	TRBJ1-2	few
CASSWTGGANSEAFF	TGTGCCAGCAGCTGGACAGGGGGCGCTAACTCTGAAGCTTTCTTT	TRBV27	TRBD1	TRBJ1-1	few
CASSIGAGYEQYF	TGTGCCAGTAGTATTGGGGCAGGCTACGAGCAGTACTTC	TRBV19	.	TRBJ2-7	few
CASSGGQHSNQPQHF	TGTGCCAGCAGTGGGGGACAGCATAGCAATCAGCCCCAGCATTTT	TRBV2	TRBD1	TRBJ1-5	.
CASSLRAVNYNEQFF	TGTGCCAGCAGCTTGAGGGCGGTAAACTACAATGAGCAGTTCTTC	TRBV11-2	.	TRBJ2-1	few
CASSSPPDTQYF	TGCGCCAGCAGCTCCCCCCCGGATACGCAGTATTTT	TRBV5-1	.	TRBJ2-3	.
CSVVSGVKVEQYF	TGCAGCGTTGTTTCGGGGGTCAAGGTCGAGCAGTACTTC	TRBV29-1	.	TRBJ2-7	.
CASSDSKQGGHIQYF	TGTGCCAGCAGTGACTCGAAACAGGGTGGGCACATTCAGTACTTC	TRBV6-4	.	TRBJ2-4	once
CASSYGSGETGELFF	TGTGCCAGCAGTTACGGGTCTGGGGAGACCGGGGAGCTGTTTTTT	TRBV6-6	.	TRBJ2-2	.
CATSRASYGYTF	TGTGCCACCAGCAGGGCAAGCTATGGCTACACCTTC	TRBV15	.	TRBJ1-2	.
CASSELQGSEKLFF	TGTGCCAGCAGTGAACTACAGGGGAGTGAAAAACTGTTTTTT	TRBV2	TRBD1	TRBJ1-4	.
CATPGTNTEAFF	TGCGCCACACCGGGGACAAACACTGAAGCTTTCTTT	TRBV10-1	.	TRBJ1-1	few
CASSHGDRGYTEAFF	TGCGCCAGCAGCCACGGGGACAGGGGGTACACTGAAGCTTTCTTT	TRBV4-3	TRBD1	TRBJ1-1	.
CASRVRPGQGREFF	TGTGCCAGCAGGGTACGGCCGGGACAGGGTCGAGAGTTCTTC	TRBV6-5	TRBD1	TRBJ2-1	.
CASNPGQGSYEQYF	TGTGCCAGCAACCCCGGACAGGGCTCCTACGAGCAGTACTTC	TRBV6-6	TRBD1	TRBJ2-7	.
CASSFLTTGDSPLHF	TGTGCCAGCAGTTTCTTAACCACGGGAGATTCACCCCTCCACTTT	TRBV27	.	TRBJ1-6	few
CASSYARQGFFEQYF	TGTGCCAGCAGTTACGCCCGACAGGGTTTTTTCGAGCAGTACTTC	TRBV6-5	TRBD1	TRBJ2-7	.
CASSEGTSSFNEQFF	TGTGCCAGCAGTGAAGGCACTAGCAGCTTCAATGAGCAGTTCTTC	TRBV6-1	.	TRBJ2-1	.
CASKQTGGSQPQHF	TGTGCCAGCAAACAGACAGGGGGTTCTCAGCCCCAGCATTTT	TRBV28	TRBD1	TRBJ1-5	.
CASNGPQASIGNQPQHF	TGTGCCAGCAACGGTCCGCAGGCATCAATCGGCAATCAGCCCCAGCATTTT	TRBV2	.	TRBJ1-5	.
CASSSTRDRVRETQYF	TGTGCCAGCAGTTCAACCCGGGACAGGGTTCGAGAGACCCAGTACTTC	TRBV27	TRBD1	TRBJ2-5	once
CASSPGLAGGNEQFF	TGTGCCAGCTCCCCGGGACTAGCGGGAGGAAATGAGCAGTTCTTC	TRBV18	TRBD2	TRBJ2-1	.
CASSLFDVRGYTF	TGTGCCAGCAGCTTGTTTGATGTTAGAGGCTACACCTTC	TRBV5-6	.	TRBJ1-2	.
CASSVGAAWTGELFF	TGTGCCAGCAGCGTAGGGGCAGCTTGGACCGGGGAGCTGTTTTTT	TRBV9	.	TRBJ2-2	.